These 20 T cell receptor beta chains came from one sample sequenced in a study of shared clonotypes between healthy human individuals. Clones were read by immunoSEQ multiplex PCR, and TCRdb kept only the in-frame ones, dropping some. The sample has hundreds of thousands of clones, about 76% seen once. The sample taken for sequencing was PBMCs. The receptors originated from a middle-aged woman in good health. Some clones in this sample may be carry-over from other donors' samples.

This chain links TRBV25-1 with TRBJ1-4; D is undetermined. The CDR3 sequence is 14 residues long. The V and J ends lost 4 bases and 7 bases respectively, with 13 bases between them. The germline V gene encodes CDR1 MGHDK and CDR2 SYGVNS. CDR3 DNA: TGTGCCAGCAGTGCGGAGCCTCAAGGTGAAAAACTGTTTTTT. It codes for CASSAEPQGEKLFF. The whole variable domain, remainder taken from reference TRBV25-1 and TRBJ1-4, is EADIYQTPRYLVIGTGKKITLECSQTMGHDKMYWYQQDPGMELHLIHYSYGVNSTEKGDLSSESTVSRIRTEHFPLTLESARPSHTSQYLCASSAEPQGEKLFFGSGTQLSVL.

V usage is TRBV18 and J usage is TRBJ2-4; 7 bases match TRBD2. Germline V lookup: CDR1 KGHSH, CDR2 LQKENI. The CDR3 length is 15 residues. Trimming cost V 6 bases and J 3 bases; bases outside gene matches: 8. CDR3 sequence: CASSPEGGGKNIQYF. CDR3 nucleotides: TGTGCCAGCTCTCCAGAAGGCGGGGGCAAAAACATTCAGTACTTC.

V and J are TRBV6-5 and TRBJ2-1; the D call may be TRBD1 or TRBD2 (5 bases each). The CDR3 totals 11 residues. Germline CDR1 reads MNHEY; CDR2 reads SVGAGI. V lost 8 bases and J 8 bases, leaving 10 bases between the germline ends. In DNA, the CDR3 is TGTGCCAGCGGGAGAGGGGATGAGCAGTTCTTC. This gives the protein CASGRGDEQFF.

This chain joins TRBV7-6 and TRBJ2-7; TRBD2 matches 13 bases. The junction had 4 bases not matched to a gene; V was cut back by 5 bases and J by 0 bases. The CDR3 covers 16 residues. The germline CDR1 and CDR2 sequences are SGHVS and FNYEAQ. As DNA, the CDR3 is TGTGCCAGCAGCCCCGGACTAGCGGGAGCCTCCTACGAGCAGTACTTC. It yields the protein CASSPGLAGASYEQYF.

As DNA, the CDR3 is TGTGCCAGCTCACGATCGGGACTAGCGGAGGGGCAGTTCTTC. Its protein product is CASSRSGLAEGQFF. The genes are TRBV18 and TRBJ2-1; TRBD2 agrees at 11 bases. Trimming cost V 4 bases and J 12 bases; bases outside gene matches: 8. The CDR3 is 14 amino acids. The germline V gene encodes CDR1 KGHSH and CDR2 LQKENI.

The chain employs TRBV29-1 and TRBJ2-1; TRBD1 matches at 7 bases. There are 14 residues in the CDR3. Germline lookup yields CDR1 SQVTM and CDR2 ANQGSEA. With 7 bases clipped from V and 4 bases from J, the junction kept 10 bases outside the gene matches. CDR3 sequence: CSAPGTVNYNEQFF. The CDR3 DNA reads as TGCAGCGCTCCCGGGACAGTTAATTACAATGAGCAGTTCTTC.

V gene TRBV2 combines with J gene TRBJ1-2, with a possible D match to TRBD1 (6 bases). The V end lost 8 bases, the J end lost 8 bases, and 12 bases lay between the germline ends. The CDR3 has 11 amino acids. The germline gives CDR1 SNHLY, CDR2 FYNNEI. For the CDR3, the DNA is TGTGCCAGCTGGGGGGCGCAAGGCTACACCTTC. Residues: CASWGAQGYTF.

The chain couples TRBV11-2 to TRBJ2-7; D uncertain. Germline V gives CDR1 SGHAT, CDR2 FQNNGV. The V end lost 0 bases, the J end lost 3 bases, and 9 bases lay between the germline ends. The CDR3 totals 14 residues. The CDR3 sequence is CASSLDTPGYEQYF. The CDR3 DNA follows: TGTGCCAGCAGCTTAGATACCCCGGGCTACGAGCAGTACTTC.

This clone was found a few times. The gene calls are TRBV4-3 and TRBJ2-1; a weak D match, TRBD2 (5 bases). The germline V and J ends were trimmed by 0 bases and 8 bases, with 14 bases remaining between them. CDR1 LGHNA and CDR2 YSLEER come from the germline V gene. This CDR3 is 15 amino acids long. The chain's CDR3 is CASSQEVGEYHEQFF. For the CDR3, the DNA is TGCGCCAGCAGCCAAGAGGTCGGGGAATACCATGAGCAGTTCTTC.

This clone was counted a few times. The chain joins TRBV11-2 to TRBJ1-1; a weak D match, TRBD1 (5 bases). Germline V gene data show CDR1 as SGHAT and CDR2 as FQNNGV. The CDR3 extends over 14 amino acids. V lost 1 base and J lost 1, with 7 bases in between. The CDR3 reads CASSLAQANTEAFF. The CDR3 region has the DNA TGTGCCAGCAGCTTAGCACAGGCGAACACTGAAGCTTTCTTT.

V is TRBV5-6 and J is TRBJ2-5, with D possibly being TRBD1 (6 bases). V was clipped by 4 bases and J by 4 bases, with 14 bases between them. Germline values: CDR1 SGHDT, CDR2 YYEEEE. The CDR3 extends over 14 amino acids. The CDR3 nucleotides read TGTGCCAGCAGCGCTACTACAGGGTTAGAGACCCAGTACTTC. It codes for CASSATTGLETQYF. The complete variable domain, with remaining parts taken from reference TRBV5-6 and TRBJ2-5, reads DAGVTQSPTHLIKTRGQQVTLRCSPKSGHDTVSWYQQALGQGPQFIFQYYEEEERQRGNFPDRFSGHQFPNYSSELNVNALLLGDSALYLCASSATTGLETQYFGPGTRLLVL.

In nucleotides, the CDR3 is TGTGCCAGCAGCCCCCAACCAGGACACTATAACACTGAAGCTTTCTTT. Translating it yields CASSPQPGHYNTEAFF. This rearrangement joins TRBV7-8 to TRBJ1-1, with TRBD1 as a possible D gene (5 bases). CDR3 length: 16 residues. V dropped 5 bases and J dropped 2 bases, with 18 bases sitting between them. The germline V gene encodes CDR1 SGHVS and CDR2 FQNEAQ.

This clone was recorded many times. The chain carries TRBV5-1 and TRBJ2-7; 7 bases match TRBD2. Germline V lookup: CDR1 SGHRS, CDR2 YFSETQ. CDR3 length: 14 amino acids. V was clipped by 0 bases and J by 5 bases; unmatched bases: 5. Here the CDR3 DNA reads TGCGCCAGCAGCTTGGACGGGAGGAGTGACGAGCAGTACTTC. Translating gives CASSLDGRSDEQYF.

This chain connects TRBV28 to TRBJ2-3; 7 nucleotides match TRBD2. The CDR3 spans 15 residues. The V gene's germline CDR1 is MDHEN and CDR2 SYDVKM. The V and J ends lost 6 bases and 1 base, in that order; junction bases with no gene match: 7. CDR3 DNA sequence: TGTGCCAGCAGCCCTTCTGCGGGGGGCACAGATACGCAGTATTTT. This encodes CASSPSAGGTDTQYF.

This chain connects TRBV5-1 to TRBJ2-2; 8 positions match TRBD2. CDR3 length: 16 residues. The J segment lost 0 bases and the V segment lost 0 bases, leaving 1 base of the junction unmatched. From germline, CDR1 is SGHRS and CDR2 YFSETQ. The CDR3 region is CASSLALAANTGELFF. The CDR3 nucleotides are TGCGCCAGCAGCTTGGCACTAGCGGCGAACACCGGGGAGCTGTTTTTT.

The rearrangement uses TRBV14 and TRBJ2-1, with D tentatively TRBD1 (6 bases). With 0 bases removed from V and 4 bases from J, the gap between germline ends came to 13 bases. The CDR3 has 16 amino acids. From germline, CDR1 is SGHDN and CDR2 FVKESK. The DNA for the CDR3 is TGTGCCAGCAGCCAAGATCAGGGGTTGGGTTACAATGAGCAGTTCTTC. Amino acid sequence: CASSQDQGLGYNEQFF.

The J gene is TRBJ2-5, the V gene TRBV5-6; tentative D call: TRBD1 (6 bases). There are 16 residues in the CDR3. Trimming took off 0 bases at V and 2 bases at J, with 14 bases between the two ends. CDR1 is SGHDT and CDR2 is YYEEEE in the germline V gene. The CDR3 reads CASSLELYRVQETQYF. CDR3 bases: TGTGCCAGCAGCTTGGAACTATACAGGGTTCAAGAGACCCAGTACTTC.

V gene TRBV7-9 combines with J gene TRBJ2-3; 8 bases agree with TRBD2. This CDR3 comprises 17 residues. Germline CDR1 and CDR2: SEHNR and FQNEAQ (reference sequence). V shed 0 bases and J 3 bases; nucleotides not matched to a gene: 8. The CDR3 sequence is CASSLALLAALTDTQYF. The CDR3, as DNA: TGTGCCAGCAGCTTAGCCTTACTAGCGGCTTTAACAGATACGCAGTATTTT. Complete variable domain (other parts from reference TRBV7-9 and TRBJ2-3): DTGVSQNPRHKITKRGQNVTFRCDPISEHNRLYWYRQTLGQGPEFLTYFQNEAQLEKSRLLSDRFSAERPKGSFSTLEIQRTEQGDSAMYLCASSLALLAALTDTQYFGPGTRLTVL.

The CDR3 region is CASSHPGQGEAFF. The CDR3 DNA reads as TGTGCCAGCAGCCACCCGGGACAGGGAGAAGCTTTCTTT. The rearrangement joins TRBV11-2 to TRBJ1-1; 9 positions agree with TRBD1. CDR1 and CDR2 (germline): SGHAT, FQNNGV. V lost 5 bases, J lost 8 bases, and 6 bases stayed unmatched. The CDR3 covers 13 residues.

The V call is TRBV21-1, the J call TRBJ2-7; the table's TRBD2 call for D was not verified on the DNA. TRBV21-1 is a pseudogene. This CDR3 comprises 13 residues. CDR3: CASSKREGYEQYF. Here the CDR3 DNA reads TGTGCCAGCAGCAAACGGGAGGGGTACGAGCAGTACTTC.